This T cell receptor (beta chain) is drawn from a study of blood T cell repertoires in COVID-19. The wider study: Donors in the United States, Italy and Spain gave samples during acute or convalescent COVID-19. From T cells, B-cell-depleted T cells, or PBMCs came the material, which was cDNA or gDNA.

A remark on this clone: An end of the junction does not agree with germline; a read error may underlie this.

Authors' analysis steps: Quantification of nucleated cells was approximated via reference gene primer amplification. Produced via immunoSEQ multiplex PCR; TCRdb's table is partial and in-frame only. Clone size and V and J calls were adopted from that table, with D and trimming inferred from the DNA. The sample contains 70,000 or so clones, around 88% of which appear only once. CDR1 is MNHEY, CDR2 SVGAGI, per germline. The CDR3 length is 15 residues. This receptor was taken from a man aged 55 to 70 with acute or convalescent COVID-19. Sequencing was performed on peripheral blood. This rearrangement joins TRBV6-5 to TRBJ1-3; D is perhaps TRBD1 (6 bases). The CDR3 spells CASSDSHRAGNTIYF. CDR3 in DNA: TGTGCCAGCAGTGACTCCCACAGGGCTGGAAACACCATATATTTT.